The T cell receptor beta chain described here comes from a study of PD-L1 blockade in urothelial cancer. Study in general: Peripheral blood specimens exhibited a median yield of approximately 140,000 T cells.

Every PCR got spiked synthetic TCR analog templates. Some clones are missing from TCRdb's copy, which holds only in-frame ones; the method was immunoSEQ multiplex PCR. The table lists around 110,000 clones, 75% to 90% of them singletons, with 1.5% to 2% in the top ten. Germline V gene sequence: CDR1 SGHRS, CDR2 YFSETQ. This CDR3 has 15 amino acids. Trimming stripped 1 base from V and 6 bases from J, with 16 bases between. A remark on this clone: The antigen remains undetermined.

Study-level results: At the 3-week point, tumor-associated blood clones expanded more in durable-benefit patients.

The time point here: peripheral blood 6 weeks after treatment start. The TCR was taken from a man aged 55 to 70 with urothelial cancer. This material consisted of PBMCs, taken around atezolizumab (anti-PD-L1) treatment. This rearrangement joins TRBV5-1 to TRBJ1-2; a weak D match, TRBD1 (5 bases). CDR3 in DNA: TGCGCCAGCAGCTTGTCGCAGGGTGGTACGGATGGCTACACCTTC. Protein sequence: CASSLSQGGTDGYTF.